This T cell receptor beta chain was retrieved from a study of shared clonotypes between healthy human individuals. Study at large: Three CD4 naive, three CD4 memory, two CD8 naive and one CD8 memory plate were used per donor.

With 2 bases removed from V and 0 bases from J, the gap between germline ends came to 11 bases. The CDR3 runs to 15 residues. The germline CDR1 and CDR2 sequences are MGHRA and YSYEKL. The material for each subset, its genomic DNA, was split evenly across several immunoSEQ plates. TCRdb's table, derived via immunoSEQ multiplex PCR, lists solely in-frame clones and lacks some. This sample has hundreds of thousands of clones, with roughly 84% found just once. Sequenced material: memory CD8+ T cells sorted from blood. Subset in this sample: CD45RO+ cells pooled with CCR7-negative TemRA cells. The chain is built from TRBV4-1 and TRBJ2-7; D might be TRBD2 (5 bases). The receptor was isolated from a man between 18 and 29 years old in good health. The CDR3 sequence: CASSQQATSSYEQYF. As DNA, the CDR3 is TGCGCCAGCAGCCAACAGGCCACTAGCTCCTACGAGCAGTACTTC.